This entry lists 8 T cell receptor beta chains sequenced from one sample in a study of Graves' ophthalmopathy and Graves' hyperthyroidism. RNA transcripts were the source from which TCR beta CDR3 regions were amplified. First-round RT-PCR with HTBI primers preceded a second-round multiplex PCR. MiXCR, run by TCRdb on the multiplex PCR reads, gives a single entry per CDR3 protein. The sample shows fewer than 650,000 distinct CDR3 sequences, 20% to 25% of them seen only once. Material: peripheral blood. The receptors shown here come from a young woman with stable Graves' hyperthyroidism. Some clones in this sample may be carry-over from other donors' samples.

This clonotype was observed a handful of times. CDR3 in DNA: TGTGCCAGCACCGGACAGGGGGGGATCAATCAGCCCCAGCATTTT. This codes for CASTGQGGINQPQHF. V gene TRBV12-3 or TRBV12-4 combines with J gene TRBJ1-5; TRBD1 matches 10 bases. The CDR3 loop spans 15 amino acids. V lost 7 bases to trimming and J lost 3 bases; unmatched junction nucleotides: 6.

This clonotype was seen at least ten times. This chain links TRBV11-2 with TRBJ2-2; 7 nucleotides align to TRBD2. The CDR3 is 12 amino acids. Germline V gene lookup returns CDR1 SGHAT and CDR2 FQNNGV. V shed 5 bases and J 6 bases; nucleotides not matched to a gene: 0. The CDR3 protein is CASSTSAGELFF. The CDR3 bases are TGTGCCAGCAGCACTAGCGCCGGGGAGCTGTTTTTT.

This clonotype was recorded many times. The CDR3 DNA is TGTGCCAGCAGCTTAGAGGGACATGCGAACACTGAAGCTTTCTTT. Residues: CASSLEGHANTEAFF. This sequence joins TRBV11-2 and TRBJ1-1, with D possibly matching TRBD1 (6 bases). The V gene lost 0 bases and the J gene lost 1 base, with 9 bases spanning the gap. CDR3 length equals 15 residues. The germline V gene has CDR1 SGHAT and CDR2 FQNNGV. Variable domain in full (rest from reference TRBV11-2 and TRBJ1-1): EAGVAQSPRYKIIEKRQSVAFWCNPISGHATLYWYQQILGQGPKLLIQFQNNGVVDDSQLPKDRFSAERLKGVDSTLKIQPAKLEDSAVYLCASSLEGHANTEAFFGQGTRLTVV.

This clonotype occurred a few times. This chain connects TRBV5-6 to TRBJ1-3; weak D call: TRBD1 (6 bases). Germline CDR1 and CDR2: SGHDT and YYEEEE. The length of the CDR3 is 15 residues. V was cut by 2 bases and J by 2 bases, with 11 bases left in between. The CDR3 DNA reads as TGTGCCAGCAGCTTAGGGGGGACGACTGGAAACACCATATATTTT. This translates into CASSLGGTTGNTIYF.

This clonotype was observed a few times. The DNA of the CDR3 is TGCGCCAGCAGCCCTCGGCCGGGGGGAGAAGAGACCCAGTACTTC. Translating it yields CASSPRPGGEETQYF. This chain links TRBV4-1 with TRBJ2-5; 7 bases match TRBD2. V trimming: 4 bases; J trimming: 3 bases; junction bases outside the gene matches: 8. Germline CDR1 MGHRA, CDR2 YSYEKL. The CDR3 sequence is 15 residues long.

This chain's CDR3 is CASSDSPGGSYTF. For the CDR3, the DNA is TGTGCCAGCAGTGACAGCCCAGGGGGGAGCTACACCTTC. The rearrangement joins TRBV6-1 to TRBJ1-2; 7 bases agree with TRBD1. CDR1 and CDR2 from the germline V gene are MNHNS and SASEGT. The CDR3 has 13 amino acids. J was trimmed by 9 bases and V by 3 bases; bases with no gene match: 7.

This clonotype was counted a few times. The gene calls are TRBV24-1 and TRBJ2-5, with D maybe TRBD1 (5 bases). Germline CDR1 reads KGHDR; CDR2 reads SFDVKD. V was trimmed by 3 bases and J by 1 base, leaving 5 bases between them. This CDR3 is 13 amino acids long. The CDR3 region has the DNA TGTGCCACCAGTGATGGGGCCCAAGAGACCCAGTACTTC. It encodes CATSDGAQETQYF.

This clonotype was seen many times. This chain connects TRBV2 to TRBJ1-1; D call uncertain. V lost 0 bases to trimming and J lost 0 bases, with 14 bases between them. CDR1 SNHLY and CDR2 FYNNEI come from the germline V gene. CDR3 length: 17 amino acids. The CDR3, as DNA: TGTGCCAGCAGTGAAGCGCTTCATCGCATAATGAACACTGAAGCTTTCTTT. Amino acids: CASSEALHRIMNTEAFF.